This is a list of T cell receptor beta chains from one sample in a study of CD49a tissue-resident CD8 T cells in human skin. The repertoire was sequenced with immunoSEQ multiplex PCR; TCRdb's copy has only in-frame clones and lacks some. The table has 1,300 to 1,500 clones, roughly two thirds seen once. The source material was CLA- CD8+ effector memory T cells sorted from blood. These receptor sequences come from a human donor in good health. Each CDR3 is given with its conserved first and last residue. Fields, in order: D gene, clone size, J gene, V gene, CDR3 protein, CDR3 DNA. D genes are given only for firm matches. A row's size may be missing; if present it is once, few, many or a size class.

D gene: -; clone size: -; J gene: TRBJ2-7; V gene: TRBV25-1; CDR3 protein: CASEVTGSYYEQYF; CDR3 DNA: TGTGCCAGCGAGGTGACGGGGTCTTACTACGAGCAGTACTTC
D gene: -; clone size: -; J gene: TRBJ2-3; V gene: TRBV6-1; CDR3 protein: CASSGRRGSTDTQYF; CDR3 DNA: TGTGCCAGCAGTGGCCGCAGGGGTAGCACAGATACGCAGTATTTT
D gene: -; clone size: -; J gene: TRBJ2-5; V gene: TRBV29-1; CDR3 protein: CSVEEDYKETQYF; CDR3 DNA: TGCAGCGTTGAAGAGGACTATAAAGAGACCCAGTACTTC
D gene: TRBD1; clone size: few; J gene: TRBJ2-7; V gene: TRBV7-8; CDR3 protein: CASSLNWARGYEQYF; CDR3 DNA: TGTGCCAGCAGCTTAAACTGGGCCAGGGGGTACGAGCAGTACTTC
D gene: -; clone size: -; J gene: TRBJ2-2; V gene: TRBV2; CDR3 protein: CASILEASYAGELFF; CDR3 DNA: TGTGCCAGCATCCTAGAAGCTTCTTATGCCGGGGAGCTGTTTTTT
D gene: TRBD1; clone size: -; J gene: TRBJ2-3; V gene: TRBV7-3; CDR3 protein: CASSPKDRKSTDTQYF; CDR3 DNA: TGTGCCAGCAGCCCTAAGGACAGGAAGTCCACAGATACGCAGTATTTT
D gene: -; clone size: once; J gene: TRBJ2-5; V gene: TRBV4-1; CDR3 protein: CASSLNRDSETQYF; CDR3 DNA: TGCGCCAGCAGCTTAAACCGGGACTCCGAGACCCAGTACTTC
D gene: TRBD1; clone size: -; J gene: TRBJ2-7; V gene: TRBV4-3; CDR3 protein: CASSQDYRGMPYDGEQYF; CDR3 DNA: TGCGCCAGCAGCCAAGACTACAGGGGGATGCCTTACGACGGCGAGCAGTACTTC
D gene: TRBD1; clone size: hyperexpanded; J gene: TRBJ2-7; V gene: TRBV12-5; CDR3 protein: CASGLLTGANEQYF; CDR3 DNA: TGTGCTAGTGGTTTGCTTACAGGGGCCAACGAGCAGTACTTC
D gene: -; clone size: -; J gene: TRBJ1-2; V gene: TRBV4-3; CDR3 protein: CASSQAFRTATGYTF; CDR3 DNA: TGCGCCAGCAGCCAAGCCTTTAGGACAGCGACTGGCTACACCTTC
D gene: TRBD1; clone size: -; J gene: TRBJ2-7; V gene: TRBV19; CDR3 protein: CASSIAGGSYEQYF; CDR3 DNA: TGTGCCAGTAGTATAGCAGGGGGAAGCTACGAGCAGTACTTC
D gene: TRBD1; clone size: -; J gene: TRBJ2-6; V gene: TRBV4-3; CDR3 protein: CASSQKTGGSGANVLTF; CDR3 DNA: TGCGCCAGCAGCCAAAAAACAGGGGGCTCTGGGGCCAACGTCCTGACTTTC
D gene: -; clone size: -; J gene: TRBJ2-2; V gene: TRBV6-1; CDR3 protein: CASSEVGGAGELFF; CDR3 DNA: TGTGCCAGCAGTGAAGTAGGGGGGGCCGGGGAGCTGTTTTTT
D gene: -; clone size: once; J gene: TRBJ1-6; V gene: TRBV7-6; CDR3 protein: CASSLGVTGEVNSPLHF; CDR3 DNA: TGTGCCAGCAGCTTAGGGGTTACGGGGGAGGTGAATTCACCCCTCCACTTT
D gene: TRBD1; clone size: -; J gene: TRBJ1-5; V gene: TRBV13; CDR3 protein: CASSFGQGAVQPQHF; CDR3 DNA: TGTGCCAGCAGCTTTGGACAGGGGGCGGTTCAGCCCCAGCATTTT
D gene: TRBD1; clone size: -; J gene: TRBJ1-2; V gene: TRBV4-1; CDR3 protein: CASSQVDREDGYTF; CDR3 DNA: TGCGCCAGCAGCCAAGTTGACAGGGAGGATGGCTACACCTTC
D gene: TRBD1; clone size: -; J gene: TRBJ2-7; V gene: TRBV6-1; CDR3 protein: CASSHGQVRTYEQYF; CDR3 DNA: TGTGCCAGCAGCCACGGACAGGTGAGGACCTACGAGCAGTACTTC
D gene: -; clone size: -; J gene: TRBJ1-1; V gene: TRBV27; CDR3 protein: CASSGGLLNTEAFF; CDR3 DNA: TGTGCCAGCAGCGGGGGGTTGTTGAACACTGAAGCTTTCTTT
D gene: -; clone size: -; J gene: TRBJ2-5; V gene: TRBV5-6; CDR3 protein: CASIIAGGLETQYF; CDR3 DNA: TGTGCCAGCATAATTGCAGGGGGACTGGAGACCCAGTACTTC
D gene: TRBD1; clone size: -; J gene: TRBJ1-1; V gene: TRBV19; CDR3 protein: CASSIDRDRVNTEAFF; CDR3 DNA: TGTGCCAGTAGTATAGATCGTGACAGGGTGAACACTGAAGCTTTCTTT
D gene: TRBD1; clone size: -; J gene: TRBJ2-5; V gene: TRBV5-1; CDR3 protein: CASSLEVRDSQETQYF; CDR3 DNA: TGCGCCAGCAGCTTAGAGGTCCGGGACAGCCAAGAGACCCAGTACTTC
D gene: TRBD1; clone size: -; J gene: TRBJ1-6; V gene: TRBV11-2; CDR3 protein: CASSATGTGGGWSPLHF; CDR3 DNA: TGTGCCAGCAGCGCAACCGGGACAGGGGGCGGGTGGTCACCCCTCCACTTT
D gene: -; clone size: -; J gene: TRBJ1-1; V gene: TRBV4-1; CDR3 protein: CASSQDNPVNTEAFF; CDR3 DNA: TGCGCCAGCAGCCAAGATAATCCGGTGAACACTGAAGCTTTCTTT
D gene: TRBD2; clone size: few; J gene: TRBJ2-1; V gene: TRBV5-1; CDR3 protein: CASSSSGTSLHNEQFF; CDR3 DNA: TGCGCCAGCAGCTCCTCCGGGACTAGTCTACACAATGAGCAGTTCTTC
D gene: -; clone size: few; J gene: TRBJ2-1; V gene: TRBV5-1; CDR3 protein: CASSLGVSYNEQFF; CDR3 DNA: TGCGCCAGCAGCTTGGGAGTGTCCTACAATGAGCAGTTCTTC
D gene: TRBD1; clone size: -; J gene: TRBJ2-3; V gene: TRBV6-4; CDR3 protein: CASSETGGADTQYF; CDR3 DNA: TGTGCCAGCAGTGAGACAGGGGGCGCAGATACGCAGTATTTT
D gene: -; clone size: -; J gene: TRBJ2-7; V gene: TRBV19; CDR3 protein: CASSIWGPGFEQYF; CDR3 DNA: TGTGCCAGTAGTATTTGGGGGCCGGGGTTCGAGCAGTACTTC
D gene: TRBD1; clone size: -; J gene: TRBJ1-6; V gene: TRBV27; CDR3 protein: CASSLVTGALYNSPLHF; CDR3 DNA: TGTGCCAGCAGTTTAGTGACAGGGGCCCTATATAATTCACCCCTCCACTTT
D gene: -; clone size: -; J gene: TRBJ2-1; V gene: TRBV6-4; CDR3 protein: CASSSRITDNEQFF; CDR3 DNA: TGTGCCAGCAGTTCTAGGATTACGGATAATGAGCAGTTCTTC
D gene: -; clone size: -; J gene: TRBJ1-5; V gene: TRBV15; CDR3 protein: CATSAGGDGNQPQHF; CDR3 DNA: TGTGCCACCAGCGCTGGGGGGGATGGCAATCAGCCCCAGCATTTT
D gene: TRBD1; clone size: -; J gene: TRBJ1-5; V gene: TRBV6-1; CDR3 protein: CASSEGQGNQPQHF; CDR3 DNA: TGTGCCAGCAGTGAAGGACAGGGGAATCAGCCCCAGCATTTT
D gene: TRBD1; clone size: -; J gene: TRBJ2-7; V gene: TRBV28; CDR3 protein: CASSLPWSRGFSYEQYF; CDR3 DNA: TGTGCCAGCAGTTTACCCTGGTCCAGGGGGTTCTCCTACGAGCAGTACTTC
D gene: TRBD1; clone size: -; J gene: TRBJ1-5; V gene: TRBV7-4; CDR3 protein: CASSPPTGPNQPQHF; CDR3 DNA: TGTGCCAGCAGCCCCCCGACAGGGCCCAATCAGCCCCAGCATTTT
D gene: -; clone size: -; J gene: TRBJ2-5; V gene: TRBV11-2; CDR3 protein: CASSLRFGEETQYF; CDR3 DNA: TGTGCCAGCAGCTTACGGTTCGGGGAGGAGACCCAGTACTTC
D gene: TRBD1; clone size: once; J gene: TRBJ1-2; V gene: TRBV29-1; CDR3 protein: CSVDPRFGTDYGYTF; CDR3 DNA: TGCAGCGTTGACCCTCGGTTCGGGACAGACTATGGCTACACCTTC
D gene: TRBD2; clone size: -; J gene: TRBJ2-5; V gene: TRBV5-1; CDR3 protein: CASSLVAGEETQYF; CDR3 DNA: TGCGCCAGCAGCTTGGTAGCGGGAGAAGAGACCCAGTACTTC
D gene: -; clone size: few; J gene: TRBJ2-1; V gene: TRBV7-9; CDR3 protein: CASTPWGERGSEVQFF; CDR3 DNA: TGTGCCAGCACCCCGTGGGGGGAGCGCGGTAGCGAAGTGCAGTTCTTC
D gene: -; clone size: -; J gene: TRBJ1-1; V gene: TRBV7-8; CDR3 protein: CASSLTGDTEAFF; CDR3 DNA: TGTGCCAGCAGCTTAACGGGTGACACTGAAGCTTTCTTT
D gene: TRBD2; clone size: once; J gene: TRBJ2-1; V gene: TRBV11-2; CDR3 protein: CASSLLAGFYEQFF; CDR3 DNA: TGTGCCAGCAGTCTACTAGCGGGGTTCTATGAGCAGTTCTTC
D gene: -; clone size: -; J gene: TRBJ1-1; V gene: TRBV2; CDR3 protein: CASKRWRNTEAFF; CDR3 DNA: TGTGCCAGCAAACGGTGGAGGAACACTGAAGCTTTCTTT
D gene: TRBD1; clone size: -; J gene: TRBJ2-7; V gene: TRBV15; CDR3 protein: CATSSSQGATFEQYF; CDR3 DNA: TGTGCCACCAGCAGTTCTCAGGGGGCAACCTTCGAGCAGTACTTC
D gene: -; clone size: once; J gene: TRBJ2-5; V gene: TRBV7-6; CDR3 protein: CASSPGGEQETQYF; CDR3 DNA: TGTGCCAGCAGCCCCGGAGGCGAACAAGAGACCCAGTACTTC
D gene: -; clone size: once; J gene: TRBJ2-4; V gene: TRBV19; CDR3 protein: CASSVFSGNIQYF; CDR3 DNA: TGTGCCAGTAGTGTTTTTTCAGGGAACATTCAGTACTTC
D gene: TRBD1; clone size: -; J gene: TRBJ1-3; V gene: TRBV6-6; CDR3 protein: CASRSGQGSSGNTIYF; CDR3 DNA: TGTGCCAGCAGATCCGGACAGGGCAGCTCTGGAAACACCATATATTTT